This T cell receptor (beta chain) was captured by sequencing in a study of human T cells and chemical hapten exposure (dated by TCRdb to the early 2020s). Study-level background: For sensitization, 2% DPC in acetone was applied to a 2 cm by 2 cm area of upper inner arm skin. Patients additionally received weekly therapeutic DPC doses to the scalp throughout the roughly 25-week study period. Patch tests used Finn chambers with 0.01% DPC on the upper back, scored after 6 days by International Contact Dermatitis Research Group standards. The patient cohort, mostly female, included alopecia areata with under or over 50% scalp involvement, alopecia totalis and alopecia universalis. Libraries were pooled for sequencing, and per-sample TCR yields varied mainly because of small differences in library volumes within the pool. Peripheral blood TCR repertoire changes were tracked in vivo in alopecia patients during primary and secondary sensitization to the hapten diphenylcyclopropenone (DPC). Blood was sampled from patients pre-sensitization (week 0) and at 2, 6 and about 24 weeks after DPC sensitization. Blood for TCR sequencing was provided by twenty-nine alopecia patients at one to four time points (pre-sensitization, 2, 6 and 24 weeks). Study-wide conclusions, independent of this receptor: Repeated subsampling changed both the strength of the expansion versus patch-test correlation and the threshold at which the correlation became significant. The number of TCRs above 1 in 1000 frequency did not change with DPC sensitization; there was no evidence of global repertoire structure alterations. The number of PT1 expanded TCRs positively correlated with patch test score, significant at thresholds 8, 16 and 32 but not 4. Because every patient had alopecia, a presumed autoimmune disease, the patients' immune response might differ from that of healthy individuals. Significantly more large CDR3 similarity clusters were formed by expanded TCRs than by pre-sensitization or healthy control sets, consistent with antigen-driven responses.

During library preparation, unique molecular identifiers were attached to individual cDNA molecules so that TCRs could be counted quantitatively and reproducibly. For every blood RNA sample, sequencing covered both the TCR alpha and TCR beta chains. From the authors' description of their analysis: Samples had a median of roughly 87,000 TCRs, with a range from about 23,224 to 700,000. V, J and CDR3 annotation of the TCR reads was carried out using the Decombinator software suite. For the PS versus PT1 abundance plots, all samples were subsampled to the same number of TCRs (28,000). Expanded TCRs were defined as absent before sensitization and observed at least eight times at the 2-week time point. TCRdb itself trimmed the public reads at Q25 with fastp, ran MiXCR and retained productive beta chains. Merged by CDR3 protein, the rows form single entries marked with the most common genes and DNA. TCRdb's processing, not the study's, gives the V and J calls here. The sample table contains 500 to 650 distinct CDR3 sequences; only one count was recorded for 65% to 80% of them. In total, the top ten clones hold about 6.5% of the sample.

What the treatment or condition label conveys for this sample: therapeutic diphenylcyclopropenone sensitization with weekly scalp DPC. Blood at each patch-test visit was drawn before the patch test was applied. To be eligible, patients had to be aged 18 to 70, diagnosed with alopecia and judged suitable for DPC therapy, while pregnant patients were excluded. Total RNA was isolated from unfractionated whole blood collected in Tempus Blood RNA tubes. Concerning this clonotype: Its recognized antigen is unknown. No much larger clone exists at a distance of one base, and base qualities are not known.

This receptor was taken from an adult with alopecia areata. Some clones in this sample may be carry-over from other donors' samples. This table probably holds off-target reads from a library built for another chain. Here the sequenced sample was whole blood, taken before DPC sensitization or 2, 6, or about 24 weeks after (not recorded which).

The DNA is as follows: TGTGCCAGCAGCCGAGGGACAGATCAAGAGACCCAGTACTTC. Its protein is CASSRGTDQETQYF. The sequence links TRBV7-2 to TRBJ2-5, with 7 bases aligning to TRBD1. Trimming takes 5 bases off V and 2 bases off J; junction bases not matched to a gene: 5. Reading the germline V gene gives CDR1 SGHTA and CDR2 FQGNSA. The CDR3 goes from the cysteine to the phenylalanine over 14 residues. The CDR3 DNA has 42 bases and is translated from base 1.